Below are 12 T cell receptor beta chains sequenced from a single sample in a study of OX40 agonist ivuxolimab in advanced cancers. The data were produced by immunoSEQ multiplex PCR, yet TCRdb's version contains in-frame clones alone and is incomplete. The sample yields tens of thousands of clones, approximately 85% seen once. The sample in question was CD4+ or CD8+ T cells sorted from blood, obtained in a trial of the OX40 agonist ivuxolimab. Receptors were obtained from an adult with an advanced solid tumor such as melanoma, head and neck, liver or kidney cancer.

The chain recombines TRBV14 with TRBJ2-1; no clear D. Germline-derived CDR1 and CDR2 are SGHDN and FVKESK. This CDR3 is 14 amino acids long. Between the trimmed V and J ends, which lost 3 bases and 7 bases, there was a span of 13 bases. This CDR3 reads CASSQLLGWNEQFF. CDR3 DNA: TGTGCCAGCAGCCAGCTTTTGGGGTGGAATGAGCAGTTCTTC.

This rearrangement joins TRBV19 to TRBJ1-1; TRBD1 matches at 8 bases. The CDR3 has 13 residues. V trimming: 6 bases; J trimming: 1 base; junction bases outside the gene matches: 1. In germline, CDR1 is LNHDA, CDR2 SQIVND (reference sequence). CDR3 loop: CASSQGANTEAFF. CDR3 DNA: TGTGCCAGTAGCCAGGGGGCGAACACTGAAGCTTTCTTT.

This clone came up once. A junction boundary mismatches the germline segment, possibly from a read error. The genes are TRBV4-2 and TRBJ2-1; D possibly matches TRBD1 or TRBD2 (5 bases each). CDR3 length equals 16 residues. Germline V lookup: CDR1 LGHNA, CDR2 YNFKEQ. The CDR3 DNA reads as TGTGCCAGCAGTCAAGACAGCCGGGGCTCCTACAATGAGCAGTTCTTC. Translation gives CASSQDSRGSYNEQFF.

This clone showed up just a few times. The chain carries TRBV11-1 and TRBJ2-7; D is uncertain. With 3 bases removed from V and 6 bases from J, the gap between germline ends came to 6 bases. CDR3 length: 11 residues. CDR1 and CDR2 (germline): SGHAT, FQDESV (reference sequence). The CDR3 loop is CASSLSREQYF. DNA of the CDR3: TGTGCCAGCAGCTTGTCACGCGAGCAGTACTTC.

J is TRBJ1-1 and V is TRBV20-1; the D is unclear. V shed 6 bases and J shed 7 bases, with 9 bases lying between them. This CDR3 has 10 amino acids. The germline CDR1 and CDR2 sequences are DFQATT and SNEGSKA (reference sequence). The CDR3 region is CSAAGVEAFF. The CDR3 nucleotides are TGCAGTGCCGCCGGGGTTGAAGCTTTCTTT.

The rearrangement links TRBV29-1 to TRBJ1-1, with 9 bases matching TRBD1. Germline loops: CDR1 SQVTM, CDR2 ANQGSEA. This CDR3 has 13 amino acids. V lost 8 bases to trimming and J lost 0 bases; unmatched junction nucleotides: 4. The CDR3 reads CSTRQGVNTEAFF. Here the CDR3 DNA reads TGCAGCACCAGACAGGGGGTGAACACTGAAGCTTTCTTT.

CDR3 in amino acids: CASSQGSANYGYTF. For the CDR3, the DNA is TGTGCCAGCAGTCAGGGCTCTGCTAACTATGGCTACACCTTC. The gene calls are TRBV28 and TRBJ1-2; weak D call: TRBD1 (5 bases). In germline, CDR1 is MDHEN, CDR2 SYDVKM. The CDR3 totals 14 residues. V was clipped by 5 bases and J by 0 bases, with 10 bases between them.

This chain joins TRBV5-4 and TRBJ1-2, with D maybe TRBD1 (5 bases). CDR3 length equals 15 residues. CDR1 and CDR2 from the germline V gene are SGHNT and YYREEE (reference sequence). Trimming cost V 4 bases and J 3 bases, with 16 bases left between them. CDR3 residues: CASSPNAGRDYGYTF. The DNA of the CDR3 is TGTGCCAGCAGCCCGAACGCAGGGAGGGACTATGGCTACACCTTC.

This clone came up once. This sequence joins TRBV6-5 and TRBJ1-4; the match to TRBD1 covers 7 bases. Germline V gene lookup returns CDR1 MNHEY and CDR2 SVGAGI. This CDR3 has 15 residues. V trimming: 4 bases; J trimming: 3 bases; junction bases outside the gene matches: 5. CDR3 coding DNA: TGTGCCAGCAGTTCCGCAGGGGGAGCTAATGAAAAACTGTTTTTT. It translates to CASSSAGGANEKLFF.

The chain joins TRBV7-9 to TRBJ1-6; D is unresolved. This CDR3 contains 14 residues. CDR1 and CDR2 from the germline V gene are SEHNR and FQNEAQ (reference sequence). V lost 4 bases and J lost 6, with 10 bases in between. The CDR3 loop reads CASSSRGANSPLHF. For the CDR3, the DNA is TGTGCCAGCAGCTCTAGAGGAGCTAATTCACCCCTCCACTTT.

This clone showed up just once. The V gene is TRBV5-6, the J gene TRBJ2-7; perhaps TRBD1 as D (5 bases). CDR3 length: 15 amino acids. Trimming pared 4 bases from V and 1 base from J, leaving 15 bases between. Germline V gives CDR1 SGHDT, CDR2 YYEEEE. CDR3 bases: TGTGCCAGCAGCGAACTGGGGCGAGAATCCTACGAGCAGTACTTC. Translated, it gives CASSELGRESYEQYF.

The gene calls are TRBV7-2 and TRBJ2-5, with D perhaps given as TRBD1 or TRBD2 (7 bases each). Trimming removed 10 bases from V and 4 bases from J, with 28 bases in between. This CDR3 contains 17 residues. Germline-derived CDR1 and CDR2 are SGHTA and FQGNSA. The CDR3 reads CATHDFRGVNRGETQYF. For the CDR3, the DNA is TGTGCCACCCACGACTTCCGGGGGGTCAACAGGGGAGAGACCCAGTACTTC.